Below, 23 T cell receptor beta chains from the same sample are listed, as sequenced in a study of T cells in Graves' hyperthyroidism and ophthalmopathy. There were TCR beta CDR3 regions amplified from RNA transcripts. First-round RT-PCR of the TCR CDR3 relied on the HTBI primer set. TCRdb independently ran MiXCR on the multiplex PCR reads; one entry per CDR3 protein. The profile covers approximately 690,000 distinct CDR3 sequences, with less than 25% appearing a single time and 34% taken by the ten largest. The sample comprised blood. These TCRs come from a man in his thirties or forties with Graves' ophthalmopathy.

This clonotype was seen repeatedly, ten times or more. This chain connects TRBV11-2 to TRBJ2-2; TRBD2 matches at 9 bases. V shed 5 bases, J shed 3 bases, and the junction held 7 bases outside the gene matches. Germline CDR1 reads SGHAT; CDR2 reads FQNNGV. The CDR3 spans 16 residues. In DNA form, the CDR3 reads TGTGCCAGCAGCCTTACGACTAGCGGATACACCGGGGAGCTGTTTTTT. Amino acid sequence: CASSLTTSGYTGELFF. The entire variable domain, with the rest obtained from reference TRBV11-2 and TRBJ2-2, is as follows: EAGVAQSPRYKIIEKRQSVAFWCNPISGHATLYWYQQILGQGPKLLIQFQNNGVVDDSQLPKDRFSAERLKGVDSTLKIQPAKLEDSAVYLCASSLTTSGYTGELFFGEGSRLTVL.

This clonotype was counted ten times or more. The chain uses TRBV12-3 or TRBV12-4 and TRBJ1-1; no firm D call. Trimming shortened V by 7 bases and J by 3 bases, and 6 bases separated the two germline ends. The CDR3 contains 11 residues. The CDR3 is CASIGDTEAFF. In nucleotides, the CDR3 is TGTGCCAGCATCGGGGACACTGAAGCTTTCTTT.

This clonotype occurred a few times. This chain links TRBV29-1 with TRBJ2-7, with 8 bases identical to TRBD1. Germline CDR1 and CDR2: SQVTM and ANQGSEA. V dropped 7 bases and J dropped 5; count of bases not matched to a gene: 4. This CDR3 comprises 11 residues. The CDR3 here is CSARQGNEQYF. CDR3 DNA sequence: TGCAGCGCCAGACAGGGGAACGAGCAGTACTTC.

V is TRBV6-1 and J is TRBJ1-5; D gene ambiguous. V lost 11 bases to trimming and J lost 2 bases, with 16 bases between them. From germline, CDR1 is MNHNS and CDR2 SASEGT. The CDR3 runs 14 residues. CDR3 sequence (DNA): TGTGCCTGTCAAGCGAGTTTCGGCAATCAGCCCCAGCATTTT. Its translation: CACQASFGNQPQHF.

This clonotype came up many times. The chain joins TRBV7-8 to TRBJ1-5; 8 nucleotides agree with TRBD1. With V trimmed by 0 bases and J by 7 bases, 2 bases remained unmatched. The CDR3 runs 14 residues. The germline V gene has CDR1 SGHVS and CDR2 FQNEAQ. The CDR3 coding sequence is TGTGCCAGCAGCTTAGCGTCAGGGGGCCAGCCCCAGCATTTT. Protein product: CASSLASGGQPQHF.

At least ten counts were recorded for this clonotype. V usage is TRBV20-1 and J usage is TRBJ2-3; D gene unclear. The ends were cut back, 6 bases at V and 1 base at J, with 8 bases in the middle. The CDR3 length is 12 residues. Germline CDR1 reads DFQATT; CDR2 reads SNEGSKA (reference sequence). This CDR3 is CSASGGTDTQYF. The CDR3 DNA reads as TGCAGTGCAAGTGGGGGCACAGATACGCAGTATTTT.

This chain uses TRBV6-5 with TRBJ2-3; 7 nucleotides match TRBD2. The CDR3 extends over 15 amino acids. The ends lost 3 bases at V and 4 bases at J; junction bases unmatched: 7. The germline CDR1 and CDR2 sequences are MNHEY and SVGAGI. The DNA of the CDR3 is TGTGCCAGCAGTTATGCGGGAGCGACGGCAGATACGCAGTATTTT. Amino acid sequence: CASSYAGATADTQYF.

This clonotype was observed many times. V usage is TRBV20-1 and J usage is TRBJ1-1; no clear D. The CDR3 sequence is 12 residues long. Deletions cut 3 bases from V and 1 base from J, with 6 bases between. Germline CDR1 and CDR2: DFQATT and SNEGSKA (reference sequence). The DNA of the CDR3 is TGCAGTGCTAGGAAGGAGAACACTGAAGCTTTCTTT. Its translation is CSARKENTEAFF.

The table lists this clonotype with a few counts. The rearrangement links TRBV6-4 to TRBJ2-1; 11 bases fit TRBD2. CDR1 MRHNA and CDR2 SNTAGT come from the germline V gene. Trimming cost V 3 bases and J 5 bases; bases outside gene matches: 18. CDR3 length: 20 amino acids. Here the CDR3 reads CASSEFGQGISGRADNEQFF. CDR3 in DNA: TGTGCCAGCAGTGAATTCGGACAGGGAATTAGCGGGAGGGCCGACAATGAGCAGTTCTTC.

This clonotype was seen repeatedly, ten times or more. J is TRBJ2-7 and V is TRBV5-8, with 9 bases lining up with TRBD1. The CDR3 covers 15 residues. V dropped 4 bases and J dropped 2; count of bases not matched to a gene: 7. Germline CDR1 is SGHTS and CDR2 is YDEGEE. The CDR3 DNA reads TGTGCCAGCAGCCGCCGGGACAGGGATGCCTACGAGCAGTACTTC. The encoded protein is CASSRRDRDAYEQYF.

This clonotype was seen only a few times. The V and J genes are TRBV6-1 and TRBJ1-1, with no clear D. The ends were cut back, 6 bases at V and 3 bases at J, with 11 bases in the middle. From germline, CDR1 is MNHNS and CDR2 SASEGT. The CDR3 length is 13 residues. CDR3 region: CASRLEQYTEAFF. CDR3 DNA: TGTGCCAGCAGACTGGAGCAGTACACTGAAGCTTTCTTT.

This clonotype was detected only a few times. This chain uses TRBV12-3 or TRBV12-4 with TRBJ2-1; TRBD2 aligns across 7 bases. This CDR3 contains 13 residues. Trimming removed 3 bases from V and 9 bases from J; junction bases left unmatched: 5. The DNA of the CDR3 is TGTGCCAGCAGTTTCGGCGGGGGTTTTGAGCAGTTCTTC. It is translated as CASSFGGGFEQFF.

The V gene is TRBV2, the J gene TRBJ2-5; D is perhaps TRBD2 (6 bases). V was trimmed by 11 bases and J by 2 bases, leaving 15 bases between them. The CDR3 is 13 residues long. Germline V gene lookup returns CDR1 SNHLY and CDR2 FYNNEI. CDR3 DNA sequence: TGTGCCTGGAAACGGGACTGGCAAGAGACCCAGTACTTC. Encoded protein: CAWKRDWQETQYF.

The chain couples TRBV27 to TRBJ2-7, with a tentative D call TRBD2 (5 bases). The V and J ends lost 2 bases and 7 bases respectively, with 21 bases between them. The CDR3 covers 16 residues. Germline V CDR1 and CDR2: MNHEY, SMNVEV (reference sequence). CDR3 residues: CASSLTVPLLVKEQYF. CDR3 bases: TGTGCCAGCAGTTTAACTGTCCCCCTACTAGTGAAGGAGCAGTACTTC.

The J gene is TRBJ2-1, the V gene TRBV7-9; D remains unclear. Germline lookup yields CDR1 SEHNR and CDR2 FQNEAQ (reference sequence). The CDR3 spans 14 residues. Trimming removed 7 bases at V and 2 bases at J, with 12 bases between. The CDR3: CASTPVSAYNEQFF. The CDR3 DNA follows: TGTGCCAGCACCCCCGTATCGGCCTACAATGAGCAGTTCTTC.

This sequence joins TRBV6-1 and TRBJ2-7; D possibly corresponds to TRBD1 (5 bases). This CDR3 spans 15 amino acids. Germline V gives CDR1 MNHNS, CDR2 SASEGT. Trimming left V 6 bases short and J 2 bases short, with 17 bases between. CDR3 sequence reads: CASRLQGDGTYEQYF. CDR3 DNA sequence: TGTGCCAGCAGACTGCAGGGTGACGGCACCTACGAGCAGTACTTC.

This clonotype was detected a few times. This chain uses TRBV5-5 with TRBJ2-1; 9 bases are a match to TRBD2. This CDR3 spans 15 amino acids. Germline CDR1 reads SGHKS; CDR2 reads YYEKEE (reference sequence). J lost 8 bases, V lost 3 bases, and 9 bases had no gene match. The CDR3 DNA is TGTGCCAGCAGCTGGGGCCTGGGACTAGCCGATGAGCAGTTCTTC. Translated, it gives CASSWGLGLADEQFF.

Note on this clonotype: One base away lies a much larger clone, so this may be a sequencing read error. The V gene is TRBV28, the J gene TRBJ1-5; the D gene is possibly TRBD1 (6 bases). Trimming stripped 1 base from V and 7 bases from J, with 20 bases between. Germline V gene data show CDR1 as MDHEN and CDR2 as SYDVKM. CDR3 length: 17 amino acids. The CDR3 loop reads CASSLLGMAGAKQPQHF. DNA for the CDR3: TGTGCCAGCAGTTTATTGGGAATGGCAGGGGCAAAGCAGCCCCAGCATTTT.

The chain recombines TRBV7-3 with TRBJ2-1, with D maybe TRBD1 (6 bases). From germline, CDR1 is SGHTA and CDR2 FQGTGA. Trimming removed 4 bases from V and 11 bases from J, with 12 bases in between. The CDR3 spans 12 residues. The CDR3 DNA is TGTGCCAGCAGCTCCGGACAGCCTAAGCAGTTCTTC. Translated, it gives CASSSGQPKQFF.

This clonotype has more than one count but fewer than ten. The rearrangement joins TRBV7-9 to TRBJ2-3; perhaps TRBD2 as D (6 bases). V was pared by 5 bases and J by 0 bases, with 18 bases between. CDR1 is SEHNR, CDR2 FQNEAQ, per germline (reference sequence). This CDR3 has 17 amino acids. The CDR3 loop is CASSLAGTHFSTDTQYF. The DNA of the CDR3 is TGTGCCAGCAGCCTCGCCGGGACTCACTTTAGCACAGATACGCAGTATTTT.

The genes are TRBV12-3 or TRBV12-4 and TRBJ2-2; 7 positions agree with TRBD1. This CDR3 comprises 15 residues. Trimming at V came to 5 bases and at J to 3 bases, leaving 6 bases not matched to a gene. The CDR3 DNA reads TGTGCCAGCAGTCGAAGGGACAGACACACCGGGGAGCTGTTTTTT. Protein sequence: CASSRRDRHTGELFF.

This clonotype was seen at least ten times. The gene calls are TRBV5-1 and TRBJ2-7; D may be TRBD1 (6 bases). The ends were cut back, 4 bases at V and 0 bases at J, with 23 bases in the middle. CDR1 and CDR2 (germline): SGHRS, YFSETQ. CDR3 size: 18 residues. The CDR3 DNA reads as TGCGCCAGCAGCCTAACTGGGCCGGGACACCCGAACTCCTACGAGCAGTACTTC. This gives the protein CASSLTGPGHPNSYEQYF.

This clonotype was detected a few times. This rearrangement joins TRBV10-2 to TRBJ1-2, with 7 bases identical to TRBD1. The V gene end was trimmed by 6 bases and the J gene end by 5 bases; junction bases not matched to a gene: 6. Per the germline V gene, CDR1 is WSHSY and CDR2 is SAAADI. This CDR3 region has 13 residues. CDR3 in DNA: TGCGCCAGCAGCGCCGACAGGGTGTATGGCTACACCTTC. This translates into CASSADRVYGYTF.